These 4 T cell receptor beta chains came from one sample sequenced in a study of patients and donors after allogeneic stem cell transplantation. Via MiXCR, TCRdb re-called the RT-PCR reads, giving one row per CDR3 protein. The data show some 160,000 distinct CDR3 sequences, 24% seen once. Sequencing used blood, either unsorted or a sorted T cell fraction (not recorded which). Receptor source: a human donor who was either an allogeneic HSCT recipient or a stem cell or donor lymphocyte infusion donor (not recorded which). It is not recorded whose cells these are; they may come from a transplant donor.

The V call is TRBV6-2 or TRBV6-3, the J call TRBJ2-2; D is perhaps TRBD1 or TRBD2 (5 bases each). The CDR3 totals 15 residues. CDR1 MNHEY and CDR2 SVGEGT come from the germline V gene. Between the trimmed V and J ends, which lost 6 bases and 5 bases, there was a span of 16 bases. CDR3 sequence reads: CASSPLGGWTGELFF. The CDR3 DNA reads TGTGCCAGCAGCCCCCTTGGGGGTTGGACCGGGGAGCTGTTTTTT.

V is TRBV7-3 and J is TRBJ2-1; the match to TRBD1 covers 7 bases. V trimming: 2 bases; J trimming: 0 bases; junction bases outside the gene matches: 1. Germline V gene data show CDR1 as SGHTA and CDR2 as FQGTGA. CDR3 length equals 15 residues. The CDR3 DNA is TGTGCCAGCAGCTTACGGGACAGCTCCTACAATGAGCAGTTCTTC. Encoded protein: CASSLRDSSYNEQFF.

A few counts support this clonotype. This chain uses TRBV7-8 with TRBJ1-5; weak D call: TRBD1 (6 bases). The germline V and J ends were trimmed by 5 bases and 4 bases, with 24 bases remaining between them. CDR3 length: 18 residues. Germline V gene data show CDR1 as SGHVS and CDR2 as FQNEAQ. The CDR3 coding sequence is TGTGCCAGCAGCAATCCCGTAACAGGGCCTGGGGCGAATCAGCCCCAGCATTTT. Translated, it gives CASSNPVTGPGANQPQHF.

This clonotype was observed a single time. The chain employs TRBV20-1 and TRBJ2-5, with D maybe TRBD2 (6 bases). The CDR3 is 12 residues long. The germline V and J ends were trimmed by 5 bases and 0 bases, with 7 bases remaining between them. From germline, CDR1 is DFQATT and CDR2 SNEGSKA (reference sequence). In DNA form, the CDR3 reads TGCAGTGCTCGGGACTACCAAGAGACCCAGTACTTC. Protein sequence: CSARDYQETQYF.